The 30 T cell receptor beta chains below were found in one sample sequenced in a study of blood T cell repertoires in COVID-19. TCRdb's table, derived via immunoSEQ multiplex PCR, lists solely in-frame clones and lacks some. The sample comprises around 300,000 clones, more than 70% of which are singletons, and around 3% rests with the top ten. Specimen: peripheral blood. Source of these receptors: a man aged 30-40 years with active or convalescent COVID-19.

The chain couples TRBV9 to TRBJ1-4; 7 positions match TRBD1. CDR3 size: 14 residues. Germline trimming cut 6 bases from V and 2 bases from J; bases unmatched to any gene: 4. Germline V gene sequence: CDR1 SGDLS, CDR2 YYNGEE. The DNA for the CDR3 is TGTGCCAGCAACCCGACAGGGACTAATGAAAAACTGTTTTTT. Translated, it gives CASNPTGTNEKLFF.

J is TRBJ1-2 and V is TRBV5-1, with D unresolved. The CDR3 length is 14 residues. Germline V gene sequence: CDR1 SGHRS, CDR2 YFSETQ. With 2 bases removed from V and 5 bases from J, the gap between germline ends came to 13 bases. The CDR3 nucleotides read TGCGCCAGCAGCTTAAACAGAGACCCGTATGGCTACACCTTC. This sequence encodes CASSLNRDPYGYTF.

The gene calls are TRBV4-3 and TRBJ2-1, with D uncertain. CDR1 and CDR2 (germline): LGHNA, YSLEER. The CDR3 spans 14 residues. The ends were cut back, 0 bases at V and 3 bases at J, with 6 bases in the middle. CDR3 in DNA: TGCGCCAGCAGCCAAGATAGTGACTACAATGAGCAGTTCTTC. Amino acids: CASSQDSDYNEQFF.

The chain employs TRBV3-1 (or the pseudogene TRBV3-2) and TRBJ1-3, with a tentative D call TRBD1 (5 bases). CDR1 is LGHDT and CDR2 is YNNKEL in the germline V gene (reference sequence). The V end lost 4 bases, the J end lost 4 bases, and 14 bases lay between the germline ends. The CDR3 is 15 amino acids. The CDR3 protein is CASSPEQGGGNTIYF. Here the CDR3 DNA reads TGTGCCAGCAGCCCTGAGCAGGGAGGCGGAAACACCATATATTTT.

CDR3 amino acids: CASPQGENTEAFF. The CDR3 nucleotides are TGCGCCAGCCCACAGGGTGAAAACACTGAAGCTTTCTTT. The V gene is TRBV5-1, the J gene TRBJ1-1; D is perhaps TRBD1 (6 bases). CDR1 and CDR2 (germline): SGHRS, YFSETQ. The length of the CDR3 is 13 residues. V was cut by 7 bases and J by 2 bases, with 12 bases left in between.

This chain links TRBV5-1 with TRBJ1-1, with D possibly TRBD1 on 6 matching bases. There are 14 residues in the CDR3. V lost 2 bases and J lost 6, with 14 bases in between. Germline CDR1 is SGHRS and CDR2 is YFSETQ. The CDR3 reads CASSFSTGRAEAFF. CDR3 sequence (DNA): TGCGCCAGCAGCTTTTCAACAGGGAGGGCTGAAGCTTTCTTT. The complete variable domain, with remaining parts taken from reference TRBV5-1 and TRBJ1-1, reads KAGVTQTPRYLIKTRGQQVTLSCSPISGHRSVSWYQQTPGQGLQFLFEYFSETQRNKGNFPGRFSGRQFSNSRSEMNVSTLELGDSALYLCASSFSTGRAEAFFGQGTRLTVV.

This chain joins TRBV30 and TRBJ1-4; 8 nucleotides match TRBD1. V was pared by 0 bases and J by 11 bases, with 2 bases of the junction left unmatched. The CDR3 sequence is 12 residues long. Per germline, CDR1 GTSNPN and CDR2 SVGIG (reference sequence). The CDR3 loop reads CAWSVQGVKLFF. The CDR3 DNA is TGTGCCTGGAGTGTACAGGGGGTGAAACTGTTTTTT.

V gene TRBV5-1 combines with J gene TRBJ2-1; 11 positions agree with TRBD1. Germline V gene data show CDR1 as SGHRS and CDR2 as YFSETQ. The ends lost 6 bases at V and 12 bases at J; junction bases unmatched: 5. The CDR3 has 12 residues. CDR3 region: CASKRTGGRQFF. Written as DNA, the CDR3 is TGCGCCAGCAAAAGGACAGGGGGCCGGCAGTTCTTC.

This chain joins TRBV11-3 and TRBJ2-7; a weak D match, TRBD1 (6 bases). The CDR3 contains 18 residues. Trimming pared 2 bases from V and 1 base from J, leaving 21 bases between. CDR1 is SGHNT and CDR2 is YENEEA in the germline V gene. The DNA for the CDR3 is TGTGCCAGCAGCTTAAGAACCAGGGGCTATCCTCCTTCCTACGAGCAGTACTTC. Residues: CASSLRTRGYPPSYEQYF.

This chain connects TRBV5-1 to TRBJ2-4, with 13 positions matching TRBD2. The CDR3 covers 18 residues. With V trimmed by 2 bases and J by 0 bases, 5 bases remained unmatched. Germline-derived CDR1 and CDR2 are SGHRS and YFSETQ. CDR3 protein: CASSLGTSGTIAKNIQYF. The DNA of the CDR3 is TGCGCCAGCAGCTTAGGGACTAGCGGGACTATAGCCAAAAACATTCAGTACTTC.

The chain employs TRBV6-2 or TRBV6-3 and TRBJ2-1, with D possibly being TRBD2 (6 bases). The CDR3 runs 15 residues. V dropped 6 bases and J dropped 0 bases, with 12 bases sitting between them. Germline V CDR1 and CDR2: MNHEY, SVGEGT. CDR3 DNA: TGTGCCAGCAGCCGACTAGTGTCCTCCTACAATGAGCAGTTCTTC. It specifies CASSRLVSSYNEQFF.

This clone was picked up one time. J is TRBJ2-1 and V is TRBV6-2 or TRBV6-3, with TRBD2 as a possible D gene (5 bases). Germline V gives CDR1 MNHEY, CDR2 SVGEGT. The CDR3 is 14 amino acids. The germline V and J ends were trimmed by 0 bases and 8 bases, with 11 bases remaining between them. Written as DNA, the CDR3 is TGTGCCAGCAGTTACTCGAGGGCAATTGATGAGCAGTTCTTC. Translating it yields CASSYSRAIDEQFF.

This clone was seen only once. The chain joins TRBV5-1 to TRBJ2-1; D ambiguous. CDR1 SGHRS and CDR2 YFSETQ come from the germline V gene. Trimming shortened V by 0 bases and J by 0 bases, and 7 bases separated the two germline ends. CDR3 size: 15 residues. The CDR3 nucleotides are TGCGCCAGCAGCTTGGATGTAATCTCCTACAATGAGCAGTTCTTC. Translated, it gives CASSLDVISYNEQFF.

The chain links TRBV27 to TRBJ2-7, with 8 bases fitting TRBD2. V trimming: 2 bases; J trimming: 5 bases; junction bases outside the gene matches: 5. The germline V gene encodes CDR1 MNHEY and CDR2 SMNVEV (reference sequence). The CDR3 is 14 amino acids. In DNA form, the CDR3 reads TGTGCCAGCAGTTTAGTCGGGAGGGCCAACGAGCAGTACTTC. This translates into CASSLVGRANEQYF.

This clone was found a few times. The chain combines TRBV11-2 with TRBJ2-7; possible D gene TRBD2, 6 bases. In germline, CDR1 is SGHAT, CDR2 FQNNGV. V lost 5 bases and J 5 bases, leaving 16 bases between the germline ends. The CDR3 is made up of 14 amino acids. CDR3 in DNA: TGTGCCAGCAGCGCGGGACGGGGAAGTCACGAGCAGTACTTC. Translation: CASSAGRGSHEQYF.

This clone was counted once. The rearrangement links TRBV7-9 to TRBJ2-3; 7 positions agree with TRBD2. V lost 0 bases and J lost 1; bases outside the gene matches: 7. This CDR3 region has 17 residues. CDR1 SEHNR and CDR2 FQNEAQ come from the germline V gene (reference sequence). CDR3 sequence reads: CASSLAPRLARTDTQYF. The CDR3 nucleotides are TGTGCCAGCAGCTTAGCGCCTCGACTAGCCCGCACAGATACGCAGTATTTT. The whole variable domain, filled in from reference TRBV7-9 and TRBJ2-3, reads DTGVSQNPRHKITKRGQNVTFRCDPISEHNRLYWYRQTLGQGPEFLTYFQNEAQLEKSRLLSDRFSAERPKGSFSTLEIQRTEQGDSAMYLCASSLAPRLARTDTQYFGPGTRLTVL.

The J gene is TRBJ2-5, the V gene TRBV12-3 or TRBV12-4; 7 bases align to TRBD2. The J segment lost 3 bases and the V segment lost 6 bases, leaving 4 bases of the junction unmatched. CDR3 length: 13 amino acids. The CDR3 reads CASSLGREETQYF. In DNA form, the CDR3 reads TGTGCCAGCAGCCTTGGGAGGGAAGAGACCCAGTACTTC.

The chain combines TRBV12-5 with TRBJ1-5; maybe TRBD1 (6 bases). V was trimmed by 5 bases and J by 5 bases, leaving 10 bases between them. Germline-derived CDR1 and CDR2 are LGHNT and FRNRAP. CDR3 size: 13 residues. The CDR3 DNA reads TGTGCTAGTGGTACTTACAGGGATCAGCCCCAGCATTTT. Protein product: CASGTYRDQPQHF.

The CDR3 loop reads CASSVEGTDTKGYTF. The CDR3, as DNA: TGTGCCAGCAGCGTAGAAGGGACAGATACAAAAGGCTACACCTTC. V and J are TRBV9 and TRBJ1-2; 7 nucleotides align to TRBD1. The CDR3 has 15 residues. After removal of 0 bases from V and 8 bases from J, the junction contained 10 bases not matched to a gene. The germline V gene encodes CDR1 SGDLS and CDR2 YYNGEE.

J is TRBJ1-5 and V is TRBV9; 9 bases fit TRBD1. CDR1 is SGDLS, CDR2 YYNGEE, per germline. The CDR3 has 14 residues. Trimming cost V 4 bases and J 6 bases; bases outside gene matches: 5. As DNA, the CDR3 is TGTGCCAGCAGCACGGACAGGGGAGGTCAGCCCCAGCATTTT. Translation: CASSTDRGGQPQHF.

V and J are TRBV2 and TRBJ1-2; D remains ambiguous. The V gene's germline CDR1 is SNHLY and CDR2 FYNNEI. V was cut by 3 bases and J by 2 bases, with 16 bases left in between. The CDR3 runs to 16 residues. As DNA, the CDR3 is TGTGCCAGCAGTGACAGCGCATTCCTCAAGAACTATGGCTACACCTTC. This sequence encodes CASSDSAFLKNYGYTF.

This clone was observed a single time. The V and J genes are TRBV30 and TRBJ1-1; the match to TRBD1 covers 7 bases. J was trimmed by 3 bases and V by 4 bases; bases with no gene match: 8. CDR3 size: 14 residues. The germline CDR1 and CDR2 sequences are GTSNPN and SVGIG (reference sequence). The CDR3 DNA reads TGTGCCTGGAACAGGGGTAAGAGGGACACTGAAGCTTTCTTT. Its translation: CAWNRGKRDTEAFF.

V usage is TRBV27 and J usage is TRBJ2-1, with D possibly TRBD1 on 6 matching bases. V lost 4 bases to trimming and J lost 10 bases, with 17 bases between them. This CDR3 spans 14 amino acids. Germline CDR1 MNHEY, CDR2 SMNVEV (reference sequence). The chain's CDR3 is CASSSLDRMVEQFF. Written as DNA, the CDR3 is TGTGCCAGCAGTTCCCTCGACAGGATGGTGGAGCAGTTCTTC.

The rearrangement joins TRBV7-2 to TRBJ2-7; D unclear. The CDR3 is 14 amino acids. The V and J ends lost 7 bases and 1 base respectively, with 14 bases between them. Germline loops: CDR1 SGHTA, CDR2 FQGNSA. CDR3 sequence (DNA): TGTGCCAGCACCCCTTCGCCTACTTCCTACGAGCAGTACTTC. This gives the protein CASTPSPTSYEQYF.

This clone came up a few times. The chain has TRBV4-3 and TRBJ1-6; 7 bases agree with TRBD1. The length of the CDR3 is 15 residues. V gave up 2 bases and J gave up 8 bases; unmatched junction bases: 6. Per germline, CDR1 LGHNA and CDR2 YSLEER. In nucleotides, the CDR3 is TGCGCCAGCAGCCAAACACCAGGGGGTGATTCACCCCTCCACTTT. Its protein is CASSQTPGGDSPLHF.

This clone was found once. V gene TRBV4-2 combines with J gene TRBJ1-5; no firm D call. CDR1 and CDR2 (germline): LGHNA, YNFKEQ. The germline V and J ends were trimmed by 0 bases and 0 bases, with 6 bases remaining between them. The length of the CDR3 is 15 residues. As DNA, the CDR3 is TGTGCCAGCAGCCAAGATAGACATAGCAATCAGCCCCAGCATTTT. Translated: CASSQDRHSNQPQHF.

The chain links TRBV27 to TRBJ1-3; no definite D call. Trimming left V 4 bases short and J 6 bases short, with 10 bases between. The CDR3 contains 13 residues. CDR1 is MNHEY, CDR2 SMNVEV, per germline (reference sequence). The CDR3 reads CASSSGRVNTIYF. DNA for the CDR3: TGTGCCAGCAGTTCCGGGAGGGTAAACACCATATATTTT.

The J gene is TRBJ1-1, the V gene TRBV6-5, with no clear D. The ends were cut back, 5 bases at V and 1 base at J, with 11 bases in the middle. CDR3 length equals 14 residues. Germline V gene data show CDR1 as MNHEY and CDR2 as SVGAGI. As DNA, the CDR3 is TGTGCCAGCAGTCCAGTGTGGGCGAACACTGAAGCTTTCTTT. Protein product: CASSPVWANTEAFF.

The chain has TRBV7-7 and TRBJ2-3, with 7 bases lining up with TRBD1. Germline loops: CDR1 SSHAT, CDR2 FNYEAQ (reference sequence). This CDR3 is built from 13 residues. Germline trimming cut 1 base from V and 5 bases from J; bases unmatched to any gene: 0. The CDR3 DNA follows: TGTGCCAGCAGCTTAGACAGGGGAGATACGCAGTATTTT. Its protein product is CASSLDRGDTQYF.

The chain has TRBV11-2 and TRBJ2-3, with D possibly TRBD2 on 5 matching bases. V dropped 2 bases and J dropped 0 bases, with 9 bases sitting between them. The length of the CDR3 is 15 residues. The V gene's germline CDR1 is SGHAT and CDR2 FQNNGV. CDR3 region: CASSLRGQSTDTQYF. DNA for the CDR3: TGTGCCAGCAGCTTACGGGGTCAGAGCACAGATACGCAGTATTTT.